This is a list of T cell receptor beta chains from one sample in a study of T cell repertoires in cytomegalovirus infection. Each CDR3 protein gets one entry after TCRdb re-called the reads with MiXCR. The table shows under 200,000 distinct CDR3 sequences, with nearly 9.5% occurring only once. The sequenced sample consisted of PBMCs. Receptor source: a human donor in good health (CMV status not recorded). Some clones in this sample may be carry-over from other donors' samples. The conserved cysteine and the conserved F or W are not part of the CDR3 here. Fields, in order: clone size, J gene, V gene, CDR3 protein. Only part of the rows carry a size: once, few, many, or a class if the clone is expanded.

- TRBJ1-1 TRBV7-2 ASSLHPGLSSGTEAF
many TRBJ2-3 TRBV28 ASSLSSLDTQY
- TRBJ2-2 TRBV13 ASSLTYRRTANTGELF
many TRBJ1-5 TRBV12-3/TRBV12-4 ASSLQGRNQPQH
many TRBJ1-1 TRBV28 ASSLPFTGNTEAF
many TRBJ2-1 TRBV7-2 ASRLTKLVSEQF
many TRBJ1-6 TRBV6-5 ASSYSISGLSSYNSPLH
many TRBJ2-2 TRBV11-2 ASSRSGIGLTGELF
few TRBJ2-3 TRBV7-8 ASSPRDSTDTQY
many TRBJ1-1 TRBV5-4 ASSTDGVTEAF
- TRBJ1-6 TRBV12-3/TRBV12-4 ASRKPGQQNSPLH
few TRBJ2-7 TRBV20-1 SARRPGRGSYEQY
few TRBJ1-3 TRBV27 ASSMTGGFSGNTIY
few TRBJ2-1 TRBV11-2 ASSSLGLAGGRGRGNEQF
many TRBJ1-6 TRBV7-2 ASSSRSGRDSPLH
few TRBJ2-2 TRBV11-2 ASSKRKGAGGELF
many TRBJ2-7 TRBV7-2 ASSLVAGDEQY
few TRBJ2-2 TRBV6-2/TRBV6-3 ASDPSGRITGELF
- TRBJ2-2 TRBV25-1 ASSDSAGTGELF
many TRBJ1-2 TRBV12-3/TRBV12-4 ASSTTVQGREGYT
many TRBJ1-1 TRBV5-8 ASSFYRGAEAF
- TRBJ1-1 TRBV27 ASIPGTGSRENTEAF
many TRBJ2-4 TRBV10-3 AISEEMGQGNIQY
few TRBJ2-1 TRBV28 ASSLFGEQF
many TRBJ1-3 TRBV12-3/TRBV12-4 ASSLQESSGNTIY
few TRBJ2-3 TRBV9 ASSPRGGGLADTQY
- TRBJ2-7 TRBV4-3 ASSQDSWTGGNEQY
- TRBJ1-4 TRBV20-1 SARAGDRGIWTTNEKLF
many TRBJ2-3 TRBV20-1 SAYGSGSTDTQY
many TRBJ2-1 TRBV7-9 ASSLGIGQGGLDEQF
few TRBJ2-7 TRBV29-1 SVGVTDEQY
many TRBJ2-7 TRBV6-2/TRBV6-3 ASSYVGGYEQY
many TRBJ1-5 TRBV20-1 SASPTGWVNQPQH
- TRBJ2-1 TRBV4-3 ASSQDLSGAFYNEQF
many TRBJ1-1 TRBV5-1 ASSLRRGDTEAF
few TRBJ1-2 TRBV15 ATSRDQGAFGYT
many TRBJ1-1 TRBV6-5 ASSRYQDSPNTEAF
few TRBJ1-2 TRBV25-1 ASSFGTDGYT
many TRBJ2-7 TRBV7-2 ASSLASSGSPYEQY
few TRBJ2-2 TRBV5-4 ASSPRTGQGDTGELF
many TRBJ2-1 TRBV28 ASSLRGVGYNEQF
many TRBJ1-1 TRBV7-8 ASRQGLKNTEAF
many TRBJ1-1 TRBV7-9 ASSSPRGGTEAF
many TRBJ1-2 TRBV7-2 ASSPGVRNYGYT
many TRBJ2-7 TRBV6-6 ASSHLSAGYEQY
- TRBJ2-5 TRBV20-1 SAPGQVVETQY
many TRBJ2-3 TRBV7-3 ASSLRRADTQY
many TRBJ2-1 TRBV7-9 ASSPPGLAGNEQF
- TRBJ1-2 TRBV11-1 ASSLTPNYGYT
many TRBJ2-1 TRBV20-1 SPPLSAGREGNEQF
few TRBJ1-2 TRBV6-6 ASTPGTDYGYT
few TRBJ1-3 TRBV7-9 ASSLTPRSANTIY
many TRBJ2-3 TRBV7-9 AGGLNTDTQY